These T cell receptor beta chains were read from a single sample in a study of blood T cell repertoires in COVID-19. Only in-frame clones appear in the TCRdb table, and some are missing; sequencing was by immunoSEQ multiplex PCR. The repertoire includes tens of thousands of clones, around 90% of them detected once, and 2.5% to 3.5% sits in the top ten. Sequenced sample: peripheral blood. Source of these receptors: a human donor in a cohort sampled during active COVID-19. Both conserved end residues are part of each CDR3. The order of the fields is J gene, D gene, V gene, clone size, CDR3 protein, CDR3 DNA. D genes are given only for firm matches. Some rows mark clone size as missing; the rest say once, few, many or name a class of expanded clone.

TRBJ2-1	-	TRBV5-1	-	CASSQGAGYNEQFF	TGCGCCAGCAGCCAAGGCGCAGGCTACAATGAGCAGTTCTTC
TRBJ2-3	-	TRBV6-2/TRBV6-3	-	CASSYAGLSTDTQYF	TGTGCCAGCAGTTATGCGGGACTTAGCACAGATACGCAGTATTTT
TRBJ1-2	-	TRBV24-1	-	CATSAPGGGSGGYTF	TGTGCCACCAGTGCCCCGGGTGGAGGGAGTGGTGGCTACACCTTC
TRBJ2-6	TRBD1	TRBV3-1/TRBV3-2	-	CASSPHRGGANVLTF	TGTGCCAGCAGCCCCCACAGGGGTGGGGCCAACGTCCTGACTTTC
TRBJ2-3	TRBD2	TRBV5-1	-	CASSLGLAVDTQYF	TGCGCCAGCAGCTTGGGACTAGCGGTAGATACGCAGTATTTT
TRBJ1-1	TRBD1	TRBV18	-	CASSPAGGLTEAFF	TGTGCCAGCTCACCGGCAGGGGGGCTCACTGAAGCTTTCTTT
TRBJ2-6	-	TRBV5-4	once	CASSAGQTGWPGANVLTF	TGTGCCAGCAGCGCCGGACAGACGGGCTGGCCTGGGGCCAACGTCCTGACTTTC
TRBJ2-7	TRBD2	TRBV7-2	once	CASSSESGGVNYEQYF	TGTGCCAGCAGCTCCGAGAGCGGGGGCGTCAACTACGAGCAGTACTTC
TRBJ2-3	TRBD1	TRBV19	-	CASSIVRDRGADTQYF	TGTGCCAGTAGTATTGTCAGGGACAGGGGAGCAGATACGCAGTATTTT
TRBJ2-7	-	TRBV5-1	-	CASSLPGNEQYF	TGCGCCAGCAGCTTGCCCGGGAACGAGCAGTACTTC
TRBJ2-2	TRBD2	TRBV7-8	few	CASSPRTSGNTGELFF	TGTGCCAGCAGCCCCCGGACTAGCGGGAACACCGGGGAGCTGTTTTTT
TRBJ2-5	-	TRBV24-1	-	CATSARDKETQYF	TGTGCCACCAGTGCCCGGGACAAAGAGACCCAGTACTTC
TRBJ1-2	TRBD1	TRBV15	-	CATSRDQGAGYGYTF	TGTGCCACCAGCAGAGATCAGGGGGCCGGCTATGGCTACACCTTC
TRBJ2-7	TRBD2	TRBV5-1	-	CASSLVSGRHSSEQYF	TGCGCCAGCAGCTTGGTTAGCGGGAGACATAGCTCCGAGCAGTACTTC
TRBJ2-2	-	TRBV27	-	CASTPGVGTGELFF	TGTGCCAGCACTCCAGGGGTCGGCACCGGGGAGCTGTTTTTT
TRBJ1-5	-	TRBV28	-	CASRPDRQNQPQHF	TGTGCCAGCAGACCCGACAGGCAGAATCAGCCCCAGCATTTT
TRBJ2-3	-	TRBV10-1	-	CASSESMEPPDTQYF	TGCGCCAGCAGTGAGTCGATGGAGCCTCCAGATACGCAGTATTTT
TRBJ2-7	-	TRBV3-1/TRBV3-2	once	CASSQGVGAGEQYF	TGTGCCAGCAGCCAAGGGGTAGGGGCCGGCGAGCAGTACTTC
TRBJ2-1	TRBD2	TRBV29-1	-	CSVMLAGGRFVGNEQFF	TGCAGCGTTATGTTAGCGGGAGGGAGGTTTGTGGGCAATGAGCAGTTCTTC
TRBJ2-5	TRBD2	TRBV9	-	CASSSLGGGARETQYF	TGTGCCAGCAGCAGCCTCGGGGGGGGCGCGCGGGAGACCCAGTACTTC
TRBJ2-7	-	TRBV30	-	CAWSVAASVTYEQYF	TGTGCCTGGAGTGTAGCGGCTAGCGTTACCTACGAGCAGTACTTC
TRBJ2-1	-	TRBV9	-	CASSAGVGNEQFF	TGTGCCAGCAGCGCCGGAGTTGGCAATGAGCAGTTCTTC
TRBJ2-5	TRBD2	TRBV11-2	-	CASSQYPGLVETQYF	TGTGCCAGCAGCCAATACCCGGGACTAGTGGAGACCCAGTACTTC